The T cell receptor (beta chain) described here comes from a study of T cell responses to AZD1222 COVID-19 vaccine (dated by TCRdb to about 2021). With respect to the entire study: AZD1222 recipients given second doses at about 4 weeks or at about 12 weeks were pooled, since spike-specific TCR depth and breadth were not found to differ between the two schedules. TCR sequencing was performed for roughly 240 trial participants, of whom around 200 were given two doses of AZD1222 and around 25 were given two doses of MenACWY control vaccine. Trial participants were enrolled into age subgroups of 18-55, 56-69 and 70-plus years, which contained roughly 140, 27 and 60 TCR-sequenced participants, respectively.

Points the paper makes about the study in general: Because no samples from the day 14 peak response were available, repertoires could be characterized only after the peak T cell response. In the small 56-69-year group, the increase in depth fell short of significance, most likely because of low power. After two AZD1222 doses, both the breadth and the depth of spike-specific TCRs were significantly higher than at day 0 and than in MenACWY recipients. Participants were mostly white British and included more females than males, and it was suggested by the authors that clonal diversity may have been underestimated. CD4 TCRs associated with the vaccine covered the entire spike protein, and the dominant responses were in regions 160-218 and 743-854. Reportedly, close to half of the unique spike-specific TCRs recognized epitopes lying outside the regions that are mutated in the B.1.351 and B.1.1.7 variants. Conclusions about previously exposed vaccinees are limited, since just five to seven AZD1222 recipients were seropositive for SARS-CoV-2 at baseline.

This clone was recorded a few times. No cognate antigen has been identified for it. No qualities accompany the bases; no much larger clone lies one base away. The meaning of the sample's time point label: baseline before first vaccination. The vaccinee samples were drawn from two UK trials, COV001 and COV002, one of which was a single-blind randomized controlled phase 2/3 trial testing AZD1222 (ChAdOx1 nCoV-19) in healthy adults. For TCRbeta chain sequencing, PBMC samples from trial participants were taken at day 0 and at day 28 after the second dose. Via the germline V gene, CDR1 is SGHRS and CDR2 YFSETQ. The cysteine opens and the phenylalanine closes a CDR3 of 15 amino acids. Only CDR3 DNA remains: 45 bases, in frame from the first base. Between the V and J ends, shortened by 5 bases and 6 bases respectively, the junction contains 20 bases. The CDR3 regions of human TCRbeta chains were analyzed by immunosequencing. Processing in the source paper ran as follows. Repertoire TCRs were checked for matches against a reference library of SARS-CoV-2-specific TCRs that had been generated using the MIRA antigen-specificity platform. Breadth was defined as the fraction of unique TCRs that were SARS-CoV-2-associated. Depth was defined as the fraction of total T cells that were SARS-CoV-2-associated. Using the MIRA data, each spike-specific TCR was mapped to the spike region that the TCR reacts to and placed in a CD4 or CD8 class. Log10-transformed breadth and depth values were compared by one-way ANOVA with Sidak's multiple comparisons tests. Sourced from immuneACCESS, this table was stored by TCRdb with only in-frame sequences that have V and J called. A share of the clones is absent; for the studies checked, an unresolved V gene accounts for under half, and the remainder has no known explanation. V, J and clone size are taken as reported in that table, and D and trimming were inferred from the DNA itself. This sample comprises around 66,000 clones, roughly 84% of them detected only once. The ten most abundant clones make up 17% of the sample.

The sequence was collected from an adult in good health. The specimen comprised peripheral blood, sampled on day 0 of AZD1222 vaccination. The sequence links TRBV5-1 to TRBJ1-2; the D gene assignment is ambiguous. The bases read TGCGCCAGCAGGCCCATAATGGCGTACGTCGATGGCTACACCTTC. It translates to CASRPIMAYVDGYTF.